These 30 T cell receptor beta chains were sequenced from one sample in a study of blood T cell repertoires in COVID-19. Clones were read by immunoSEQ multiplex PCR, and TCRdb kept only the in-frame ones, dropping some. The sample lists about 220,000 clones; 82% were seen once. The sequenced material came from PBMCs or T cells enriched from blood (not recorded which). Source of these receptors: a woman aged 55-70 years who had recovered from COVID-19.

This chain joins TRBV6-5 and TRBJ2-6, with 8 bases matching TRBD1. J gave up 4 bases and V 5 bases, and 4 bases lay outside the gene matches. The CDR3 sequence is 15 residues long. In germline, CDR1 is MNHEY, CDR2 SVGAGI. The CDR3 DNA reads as TGTGCCAGCAGTAACAGGGGGTCCGGGGCCAACGTCCTGACTTTC. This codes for CASSNRGSGANVLTF.

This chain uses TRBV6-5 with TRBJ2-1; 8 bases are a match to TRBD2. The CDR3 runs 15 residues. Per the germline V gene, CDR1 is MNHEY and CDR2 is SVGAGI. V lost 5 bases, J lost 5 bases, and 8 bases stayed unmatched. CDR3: CASSPTGGRNNEQFF. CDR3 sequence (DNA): TGTGCCAGCAGTCCGACGGGGGGGCGTAACAATGAGCAGTTCTTC.

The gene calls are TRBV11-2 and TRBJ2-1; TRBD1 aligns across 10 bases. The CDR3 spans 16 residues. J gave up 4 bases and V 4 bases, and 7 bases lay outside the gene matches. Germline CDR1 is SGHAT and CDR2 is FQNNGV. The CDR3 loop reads CASSSTGQGNYNEQFF. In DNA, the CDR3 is TGTGCCAGCAGCTCGACGGGACAGGGGAATTACAATGAGCAGTTCTTC.

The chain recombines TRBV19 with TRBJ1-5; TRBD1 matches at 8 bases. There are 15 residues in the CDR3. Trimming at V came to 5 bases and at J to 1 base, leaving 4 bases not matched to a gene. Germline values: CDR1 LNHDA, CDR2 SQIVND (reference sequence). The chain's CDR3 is CASSWTGLSNQPQHF. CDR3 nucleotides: TGTGCCAGTAGTTGGACAGGGTTGAGCAATCAGCCCCAGCATTTT.

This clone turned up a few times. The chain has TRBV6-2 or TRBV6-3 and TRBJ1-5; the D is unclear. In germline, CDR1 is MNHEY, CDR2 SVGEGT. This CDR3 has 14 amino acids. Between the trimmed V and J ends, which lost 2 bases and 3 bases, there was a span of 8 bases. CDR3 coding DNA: TGTGCCAGCAGTTACGGCAACCTCAATCAGCCCCAGCATTTT. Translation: CASSYGNLNQPQHF.

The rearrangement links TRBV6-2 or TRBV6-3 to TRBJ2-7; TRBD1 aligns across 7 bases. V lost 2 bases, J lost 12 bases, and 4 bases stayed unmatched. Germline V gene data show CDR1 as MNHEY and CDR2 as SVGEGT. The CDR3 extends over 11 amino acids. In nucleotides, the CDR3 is TGTGCCAGCAGTTACCGGGGACAGCCGTACTTC. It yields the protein CASSYRGQPYF.

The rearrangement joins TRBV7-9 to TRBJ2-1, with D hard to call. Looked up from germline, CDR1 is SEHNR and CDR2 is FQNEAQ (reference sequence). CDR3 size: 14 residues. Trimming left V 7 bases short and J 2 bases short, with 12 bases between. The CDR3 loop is CASIKTSAYNEQFF. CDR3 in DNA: TGTGCCAGCATCAAAACATCCGCCTACAATGAGCAGTTCTTC.

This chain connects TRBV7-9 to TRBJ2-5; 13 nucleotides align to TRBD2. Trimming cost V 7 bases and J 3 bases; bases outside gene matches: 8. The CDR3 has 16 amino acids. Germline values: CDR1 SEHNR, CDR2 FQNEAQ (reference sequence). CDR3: CASKRTSGGSKETQYF. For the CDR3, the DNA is TGTGCCAGCAAAAGGACTAGCGGGGGATCAAAAGAGACCCAGTACTTC.

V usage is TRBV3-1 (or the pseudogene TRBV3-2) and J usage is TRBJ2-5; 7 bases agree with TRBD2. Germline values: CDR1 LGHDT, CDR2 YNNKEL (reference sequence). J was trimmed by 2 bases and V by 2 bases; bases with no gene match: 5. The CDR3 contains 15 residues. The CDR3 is CASSQQLATQETQYF. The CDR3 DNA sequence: TGTGCCAGCAGCCAACAACTAGCGACTCAAGAGACCCAGTACTTC.

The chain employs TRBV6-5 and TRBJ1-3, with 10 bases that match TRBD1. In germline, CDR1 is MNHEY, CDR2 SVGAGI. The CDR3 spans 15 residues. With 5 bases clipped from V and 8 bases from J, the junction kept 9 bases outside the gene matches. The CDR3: CASSQPRQGAYTIYF. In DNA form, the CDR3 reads TGTGCCAGCAGTCAACCCCGACAGGGGGCATACACCATATATTTT.

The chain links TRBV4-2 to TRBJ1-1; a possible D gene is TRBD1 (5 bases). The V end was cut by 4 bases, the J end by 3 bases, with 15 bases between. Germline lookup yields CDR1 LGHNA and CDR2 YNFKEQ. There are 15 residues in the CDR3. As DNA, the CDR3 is TGTGCCAGCAGCCGAGGGGTGGAGGGATACACTGAAGCTTTCTTT. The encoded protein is CASSRGVEGYTEAFF.

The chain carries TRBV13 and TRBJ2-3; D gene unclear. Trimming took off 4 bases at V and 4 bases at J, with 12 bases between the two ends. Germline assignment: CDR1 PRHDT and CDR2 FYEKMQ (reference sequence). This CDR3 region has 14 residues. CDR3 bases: TGTGCCAGCAGCTACGTGTACACCGCAGATACGCAGTATTTT. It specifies CASSYVYTADTQYF.

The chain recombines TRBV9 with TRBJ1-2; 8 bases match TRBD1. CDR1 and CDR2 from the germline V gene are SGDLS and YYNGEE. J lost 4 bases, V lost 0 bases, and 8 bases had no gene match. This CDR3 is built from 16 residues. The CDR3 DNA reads TGTGCCAGCAGCGTAGCTACAGGGGGTTCGGGCTATGGCTACACCTTC. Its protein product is CASSVATGGSGYGYTF.

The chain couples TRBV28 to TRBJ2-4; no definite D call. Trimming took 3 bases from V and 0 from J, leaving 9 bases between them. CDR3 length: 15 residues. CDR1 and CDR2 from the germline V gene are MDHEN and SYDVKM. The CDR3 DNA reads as TGTGCCAGCAGTTTTACAGATCCAGCCAAAAACATTCAGTACTTC. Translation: CASSFTDPAKNIQYF. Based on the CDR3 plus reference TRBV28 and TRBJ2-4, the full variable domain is DVKVTQSSRYLVKRTGEKVFLECVQDMDHENMFWYRQDPGLGLRLIYFSYDVKMKEKGDIPEGYSVSREKKERFSLILESASTNQTSMYLCASSFTDPAKNIQYFGAGTRLSVL.

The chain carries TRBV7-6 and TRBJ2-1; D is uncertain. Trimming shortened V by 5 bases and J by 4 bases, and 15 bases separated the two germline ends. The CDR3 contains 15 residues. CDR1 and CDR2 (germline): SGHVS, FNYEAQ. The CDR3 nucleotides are TGTGCCAGCAGCCCCTTCGTGGGCAGGTACAATGAGCAGTTCTTC. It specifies CASSPFVGRYNEQFF. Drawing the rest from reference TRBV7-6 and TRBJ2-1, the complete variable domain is GAGVSQSPRYKVTKRGQDVALRCDPISGHVSLYWYRQALGQGPEFLTYFNYEAQQDKSGLPNDRFSAERPEGSISTLTIQRTEQRDSAMYRCASSPFVGRYNEQFFGPGTRLTVL.

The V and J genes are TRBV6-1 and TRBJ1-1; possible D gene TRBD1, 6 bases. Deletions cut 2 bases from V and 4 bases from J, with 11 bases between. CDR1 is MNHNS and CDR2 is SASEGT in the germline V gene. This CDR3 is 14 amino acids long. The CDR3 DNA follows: TGTGCCAGCAGTGAAAATAGGGGGGGCACTGAAGCTTTCTTT. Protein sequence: CASSENRGGTEAFF.

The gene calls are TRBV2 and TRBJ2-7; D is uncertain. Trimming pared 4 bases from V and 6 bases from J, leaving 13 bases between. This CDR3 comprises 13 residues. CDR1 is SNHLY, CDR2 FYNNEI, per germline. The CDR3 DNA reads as TGTGCCAGCAGTGGGTTGGGCCGTGGCGAGCAGTACTTC. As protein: CASSGLGRGEQYF.

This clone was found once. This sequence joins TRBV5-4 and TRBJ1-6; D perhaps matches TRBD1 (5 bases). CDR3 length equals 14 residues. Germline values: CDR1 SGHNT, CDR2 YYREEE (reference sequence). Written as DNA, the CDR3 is TGTGCAGCAAGTCCCGGCAGGGTGAATTCACCCCTCCACTTT. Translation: CAASPGRVNSPLHF.

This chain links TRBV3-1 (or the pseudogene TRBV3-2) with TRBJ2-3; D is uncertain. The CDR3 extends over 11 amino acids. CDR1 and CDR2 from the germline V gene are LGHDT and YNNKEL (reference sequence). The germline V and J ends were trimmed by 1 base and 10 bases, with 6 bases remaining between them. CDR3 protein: CASSQGGAQYF. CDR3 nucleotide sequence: TGTGCCAGCAGCCAAGGCGGTGCGCAGTATTTT.

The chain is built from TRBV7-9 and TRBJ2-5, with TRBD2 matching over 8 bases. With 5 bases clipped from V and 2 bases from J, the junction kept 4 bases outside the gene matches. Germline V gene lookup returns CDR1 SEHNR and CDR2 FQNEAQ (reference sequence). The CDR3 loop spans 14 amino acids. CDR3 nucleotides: TGTGCCAGCAGCGCCCGGGAGGGTCAAGAGACCCAGTACTTC. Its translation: CASSAREGQETQYF.

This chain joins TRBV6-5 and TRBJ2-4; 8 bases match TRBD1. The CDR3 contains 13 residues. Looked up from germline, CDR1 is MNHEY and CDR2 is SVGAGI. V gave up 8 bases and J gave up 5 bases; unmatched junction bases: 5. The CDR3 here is CASLGQGENIQYF. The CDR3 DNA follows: TGTGCCAGCCTAGGACAGGGAGAAAACATTCAGTACTTC.

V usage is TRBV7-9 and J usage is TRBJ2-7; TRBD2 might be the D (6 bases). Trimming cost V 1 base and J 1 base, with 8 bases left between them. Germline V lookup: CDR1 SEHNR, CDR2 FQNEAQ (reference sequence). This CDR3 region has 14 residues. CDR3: CASSLGDWSYEQYF. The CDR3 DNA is TGTGCCAGCAGCTTAGGGGACTGGTCCTACGAGCAGTACTTC.

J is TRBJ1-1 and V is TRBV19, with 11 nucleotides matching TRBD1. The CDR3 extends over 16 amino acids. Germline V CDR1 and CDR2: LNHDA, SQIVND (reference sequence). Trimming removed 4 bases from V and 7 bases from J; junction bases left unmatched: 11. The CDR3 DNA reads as TGTGCCAGTAGTACAACCGGGACAGGGGGTAGTATTGAAGCTTTCTTT. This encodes CASSTTGTGGSIEAFF. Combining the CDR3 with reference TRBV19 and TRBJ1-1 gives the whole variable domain DGGITQSPKYLFRKEGQNVTLSCEQNLNHDAMYWYRQDPGQGLRLIYYSQIVNDFQKGDIAEGYSVSREKKESFPLTVTSAQKNPTAFYLCASSTTGTGGSIEAFFGQGTRLTVV.

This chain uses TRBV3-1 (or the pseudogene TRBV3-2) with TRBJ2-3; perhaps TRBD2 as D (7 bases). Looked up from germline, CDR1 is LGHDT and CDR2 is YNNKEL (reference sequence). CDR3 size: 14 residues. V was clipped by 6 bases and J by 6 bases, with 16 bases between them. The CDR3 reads CASRQMGGRDTQYF. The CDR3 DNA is TGTGCCAGCAGACAGATGGGGGGGCGTGATACGCAGTATTTT.

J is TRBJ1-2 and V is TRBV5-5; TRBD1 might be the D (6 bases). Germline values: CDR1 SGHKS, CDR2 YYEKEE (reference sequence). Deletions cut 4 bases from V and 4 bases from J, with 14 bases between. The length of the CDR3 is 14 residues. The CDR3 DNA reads TGTGCCAGCAGCCCGTCAGGACAGCGCTATGGCTACACCTTC. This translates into CASSPSGQRYGYTF.

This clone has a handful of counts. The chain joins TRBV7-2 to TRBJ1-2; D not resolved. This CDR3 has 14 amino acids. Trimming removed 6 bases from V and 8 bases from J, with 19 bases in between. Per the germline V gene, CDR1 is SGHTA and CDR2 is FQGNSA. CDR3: CASRPSLGREGYTF. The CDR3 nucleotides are TGTGCCAGCAGACCGAGCTTAGGGCGGGAGGGCTACACCTTC.

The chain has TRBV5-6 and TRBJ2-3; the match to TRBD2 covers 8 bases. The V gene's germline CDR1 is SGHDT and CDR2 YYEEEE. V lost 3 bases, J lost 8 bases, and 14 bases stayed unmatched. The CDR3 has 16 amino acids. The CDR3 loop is CASSYETSAVLGTQYF. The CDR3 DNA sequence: TGTGCCAGCAGCTATGAGACTAGCGCCGTCCTAGGTACGCAGTATTTT.

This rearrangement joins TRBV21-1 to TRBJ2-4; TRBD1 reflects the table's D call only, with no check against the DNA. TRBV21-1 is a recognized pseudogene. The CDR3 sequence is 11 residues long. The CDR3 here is CASSTENIQYF. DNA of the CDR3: TGTGCCAGCAGCACAGAAAACATTCAGTACTTC.

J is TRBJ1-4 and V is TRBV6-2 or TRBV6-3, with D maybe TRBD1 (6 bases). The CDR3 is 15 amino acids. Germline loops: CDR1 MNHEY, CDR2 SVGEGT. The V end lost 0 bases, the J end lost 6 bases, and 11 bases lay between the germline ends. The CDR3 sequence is CASSYSRGGDEKLFF. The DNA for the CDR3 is TGTGCCAGCAGTTACTCACGAGGGGGAGATGAAAAACTGTTTTTT.

The CDR3 nucleotides are TGTGCCAGCAGCACCGGGACACGGTGGAATGAGCAGTTCTTC. Its protein product is CASSTGTRWNEQFF. This rearrangement joins TRBV11-2 to TRBJ2-1; a possible D gene is TRBD1 (6 bases). Germline assignment: CDR1 SGHAT and CDR2 FQNNGV. Trimming cost V 5 bases and J 7 bases, with 15 bases left between them. The CDR3 consists of 14 residues.